Shown below are 8 T cell receptor beta chains from a single sample sequenced in a study of blood T cell repertoires in COVID-19. Some clones are missing from TCRdb's copy, which holds only in-frame ones; the method was immunoSEQ multiplex PCR. The table includes 110,000 to 150,000 clones, 80% to 85% detected once. The specimen sequenced was peripheral blood. Source of these receptors: a human donor in a cohort sampled during active COVID-19.

This clone was detected a few times. The genes are TRBV2 and TRBJ2-7; D gene uncertain. From germline, CDR1 is SNHLY and CDR2 FYNNEI. The CDR3 length is 12 residues. V lost 6 bases and J lost 4, with 10 bases in between. This chain's CDR3 is CASSSDTYEQYF. DNA of the CDR3: TGTGCCAGCAGCTCTGACACGTACGAGCAGTACTTC.

The V call is TRBV5-1, the J call TRBJ1-2, with 7 bases identical to TRBD1. Trimming at V came to 4 bases and at J to 8 bases, leaving 11 bases not matched to a gene. CDR3 size: 14 residues. In germline, CDR1 is SGHRS, CDR2 YFSETQ. The CDR3 region has the DNA TGCGCCAGCAGCCCAGGTACAGGGGCCGGGGGCTACACCTTC. This gives the protein CASSPGTGAGGYTF.

This chain uses TRBV28 with TRBJ2-7; maybe TRBD1 (6 bases). This CDR3 comprises 14 residues. CDR1 is MDHEN, CDR2 SYDVKM, per germline. V was shortened by 4 bases and J by 4 bases, with 14 bases between the two germline ends. CDR3 loop: CASSYTGRGYEQYF. CDR3 coding DNA: TGTGCCAGCAGTTACACAGGTAGGGGGTACGAGCAGTACTTC.

This sequence joins TRBV3-1 (or the pseudogene TRBV3-2) and TRBJ2-7, with D maybe TRBD2 (7 bases). CDR1 is LGHDT and CDR2 is YNNKEL in the germline V gene (reference sequence). The length of the CDR3 is 14 residues. The V end was cut by 0 bases, the J end by 7 bases, with 13 bases between. This CDR3 reads CASSQDGGAWEQYF. The CDR3 DNA is TGTGCCAGCAGCCAAGATGGGGGGGCCTGGGAGCAGTACTTC.

The chain recombines TRBV29-1 with TRBJ2-6, with D perhaps TRBD1 (6 bases). Germline lookup yields CDR1 SQVTM and CDR2 ANQGSEA. The CDR3 consists of 15 residues. Trimming took 4 bases from V and 0 from J, leaving 10 bases between them. CDR3 residues: CSVAQGSSGANVLTF. Here the CDR3 DNA reads TGCAGCGTTGCACAGGGCAGCTCTGGGGCCAACGTCCTGACTTTC.

This clone appeared once. The rearrangement links TRBV7-6 to TRBJ2-7; D may be TRBD2 (5 bases). Germline CDR1 is SGHVS and CDR2 is FNYEAQ. The CDR3 has 15 amino acids. Trimming removed 2 bases from V and 0 bases from J, with 11 bases in between. In DNA form, the CDR3 reads TGTGCCAGCAGCTTAAGTCCGGACTCCTCCTACGAGCAGTACTTC. Its protein product is CASSLSPDSSYEQYF.

This rearrangement joins TRBV6-1 to TRBJ2-2; 13 bases align to TRBD2. V was clipped by 2 bases and J by 1 base; unmatched bases: 10. CDR3 length: 20 residues. The germline CDR1 and CDR2 sequences are MNHNS and SASEGT. CDR3 amino acids: CASSEFGPGLAGKNTGELFF. For the CDR3, the DNA is TGTGCCAGCAGTGAATTCGGACCGGGACTAGCGGGGAAGAACACCGGGGAGCTGTTTTTT.

This clone was seen a single time. The chain joins TRBV4-3 to TRBJ2-2; D is unclear. Trimming pared 0 bases from V and 5 bases from J, leaving 10 bases between. CDR1 is LGHNA and CDR2 is YSLEER in the germline V gene. The CDR3 extends over 15 amino acids. CDR3 in DNA: TGCGCCAGCAGCCAAGAAAAAGGAGTGACCGGGGAGCTGTTTTTT. It encodes CASSQEKGVTGELFF.